Described below is a single T cell receptor beta chain sequence and its context. This clone has just one count. Its antigen is currently not known. No much larger clone exists at a distance of one base, and base qualities are not known. The collaborating institutions used their own protocols to collect whole blood in K2EDTA tubes. For TCRbeta analysis, collaborators shipped samples as frozen whole blood, isolated PBMCs, or DNA extracted from either of those sample types. The data were obtained in a study of blood T cell repertoires in COVID-19 (dated by TCRdb to about 2020). Turning to the overall study: Collaborator samples came from the United States, Italy and Spain and covered acute and convalescent phases of COVID-19. The prospective study material was composed of cDNA or gDNA derived from T cells, B-cell-depleted T cells, or PBMCs. Deeply sampled blood TCRbeta repertoires from subjects exposed to, actively infected with, or recovered from COVID-19 were included in the dataset. The repertoires were released in a freely available public database meant as a resource for research on the immune response to SARS-CoV-2. Samples were obtained from the ongoing ImmuneRACE study (first 160 participants) and from 1,254 subjects provided by 6 global collaborators. A de-identified subject ID, COVID-19 status, age in years and sex were almost always included in the sample metadata. Where available, HLA class I and class II types were obtained from metadata supplied by the sample provider rather than from assay-based typing. Points the paper makes about the study in general: How much clinical and demographic metadata was included differed by source and by participant, and the metadata was provided uncurated.

The immunoSEQ Assay, a bias-controlled multiplex PCR, was used to amplify TCRbeta CDR3 regions from genomic DNA. Regarding the original processing steps: Within the assay, amplification of reference gene primers was used to estimate how many nucleated cells each sample contained. Sequence reads were collapsed and filtered to measure the absolute abundance of every unique TCRbeta CDR3 rearrangement. Productive Simpson clonality was computed per sample as the square root of Simpson's diversity index over productive rearrangements. In its TCRdb copy, this immuneACCESS table keeps in-frame sequences only and misses some clones. Where compared with another copy, unresolved V genes explain less than half of these, and the others have no known cause. The V and J calls and clone size are taken from that table; D and trimming were inferred from the DNA. Present in this sample are 55,000 to 65,000 clones, 78% of which were seen just once. The leading ten clones occupy approximately 24% of the sample.

Trimmed from V: 0 bases; trimmed from J: 2 bases; junction bases lacking a gene match: 6. CDR1 and CDR2, per the germline V gene, are MGHRA and YSYEKL. Counted from cysteine to phenylalanine, this CDR3 has 16 amino acids. Solely the CDR3 DNA is kept, with 48 bases framed from the first base. This clonotype originated in a human donor in a cohort sampled during active COVID-19. The sample comprised peripheral blood. The chain is encoded by TRBV4-1 joined to TRBJ2-7; 8 central nucleotides agree with TRBD2. In nucleotide form, the sequence is TGCGCCAGCAGCCAAGATACGGCCGGGGGGGCCTACGAGCAGTACTTC. This translates into CASSQDTAGGAYEQYF.